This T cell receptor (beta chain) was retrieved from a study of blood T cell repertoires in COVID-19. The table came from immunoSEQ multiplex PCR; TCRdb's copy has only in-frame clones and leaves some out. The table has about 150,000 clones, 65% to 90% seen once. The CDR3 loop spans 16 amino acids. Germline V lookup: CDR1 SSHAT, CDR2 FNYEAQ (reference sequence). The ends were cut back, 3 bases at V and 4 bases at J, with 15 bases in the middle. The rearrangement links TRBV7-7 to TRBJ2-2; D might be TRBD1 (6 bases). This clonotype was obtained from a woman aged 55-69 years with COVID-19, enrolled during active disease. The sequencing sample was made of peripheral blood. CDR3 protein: CASSFRGGSSTGELFF. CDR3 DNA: TGTGCCAGCAGCTTTCGAGGGGGAAGTAGCACCGGGGAGCTGTTTTTT.